Shown below are 7 T cell receptor beta chains from a single sample sequenced in a study of beta chain features in type 1 diabetes (dated by TCRdb to 2017 to 2018). The paper's findings and limits, for the study overall: Type 1 diabetes patients showed a moderate but significant shortening of TCRB CDR3 length in all four CD4+ subsets.

Library creation used the immunoSEQ multiplex PCR assay. The entire isolated RNA was reverse transcribed using the High Capacity cDNA Reverse Transcription Kit, and thus expressed TCRB transcripts were sequenced. TCRdb took this table from immuneACCESS and kept in-frame rearrangements with V and J called. Such tables lack part of the clones; where checked against another copy, unresolved V genes explain under half of the gap, and the rest is unexplained. The sample table holds 85,000 to 110,000 clones, of which under 30% were seen once. Of the sample, about 0.49% is held by the ten largest clones. The antigens these receptors bind are not known. Sequenced input: central memory CD4+ T cells from blood. The source is a woman aged 18 to 35 with type 1 diabetes.

The rearrangement uses TRBV5-1 and TRBJ2-3, with TRBD1 matching 7 bases. This CDR3 region has 14 residues. The J segment lost 3 bases and the V segment lost 4 bases, leaving 5 bases of the junction unmatched. Germline-derived CDR1 and CDR2 are SGHRS and YFSETQ. The CDR3 region has the DNA TGCGCCAGCAGCCGACAGGGATCAACAGATACGCAGTATTTT. Residues: CASSRQGSTDTQYF. Supplemented by reference TRBV5-1 and TRBJ2-3, the full variable domain reads KAGVTQTPRYLIKTRGQQVTLSCSPISGHRSVSWYQQTPGQGLQFLFEYFSETQRNKGNFPGRFSGRQFSNSRSEMNVSTLELGDSALYLCASSRQGSTDTQYFGPGTRLTVL.

The genes are TRBV6-6 and TRBJ2-5, with D perhaps matching TRBD2 (5 bases). V lost 3 bases and J 5 bases, leaving 19 bases between the germline ends. The CDR3 covers 16 residues. CDR1 is MNHNY and CDR2 is SVGAGI in the germline V gene (reference sequence). The CDR3 DNA follows: TGTGCCAGCAGTTATGGTGGAGGCTCCTTCGGGGAGACCCAGTACTTC. It translates to CASSYGGGSFGETQYF.

In its sample, this clone was seen a few times. The chain has TRBV6-1 and TRBJ1-2, with a possible D match to TRBD1 (5 bases). Trimming took off 1 base at V and 6 bases at J, with 12 bases between the two ends. This CDR3 comprises 14 residues. The germline V gene has CDR1 MNHNS and CDR2 SASEGT. The CDR3 sequence: CASSEGAGLNGYTF. DNA for the CDR3: TGTGCCAGCAGTGAAGGGGCAGGGCTAAATGGCTACACCTTC.

This clone was seen more than once but under ten times. The genes are TRBV18 and TRBJ2-5; perhaps TRBD1 as D (5 bases). V shed 1 base and J shed 1 base, with 10 bases lying between them. The CDR3 spans 15 residues. The V gene's germline CDR1 is KGHSH and CDR2 LQKENI. CDR3 protein: CASSPRSTAQETQYF. In DNA, the CDR3 is TGTGCCAGCTCACCACGATCGACAGCCCAAGAGACCCAGTACTTC.

This clone was seen a few times. The same CDR3 can be traced to other DNA sequences in this sample. The rearrangement uses TRBV30 and TRBJ1-5; D unresolved. The germline CDR1 and CDR2 sequences are GTSNPN and SVGIG (reference sequence). This CDR3 spans 13 amino acids. The V gene lost 2 bases and the J gene lost 1 base, with 6 bases spanning the gap. The CDR3 region is CAWSPGSNQPQHF. CDR3 bases: TGTGCCTGGAGTCCCGGGAGCAATCAGCCCCAGCATTTT.

The rearrangement links TRBV2 to TRBJ2-1; D might be TRBD2 (7 bases). Germline loops: CDR1 SNHLY, CDR2 FYNNEI. The V end lost 4 bases, the J end lost 0 bases, and 16 bases lay between the germline ends. The length of the CDR3 is 17 residues. For the CDR3, the DNA is TGTGCCAGCAGTGGGGGGGCGCGGACTAGCTCCTACAATGAGCAGTTCTTC. Encoded protein: CASSGGARTSSYNEQFF.

The chain combines TRBV9 with TRBJ2-1; 12 bases are shared with TRBD2. Germline-derived CDR1 and CDR2 are SGDLS and YYNGEE. The V and J ends lost 3 bases and 6 bases, in that order; junction bases with no gene match: 1. This CDR3 contains 14 residues. As DNA, the CDR3 is TGTGCCAGCAGCGGACTAGCGGGAGTCAATGAGCAGTTCTTC. This sequence encodes CASSGLAGVNEQFF.